This TCR beta chain was sequenced for a study of OX40 agonist ivuxolimab in advanced cancers. This clone was detected only once. Antigen unknown. Germline lookup yields CDR1 MNHNY and CDR2 SVGAGI (reference sequence). CDR3 size: 9 residues. The V end was cut by 6 bases, the J end by 12 bases, with 6 bases between. Using immunoSEQ multiplex PCR, the repertoire was profiled, and TCRdb retains in-frame clones only, with some absent. The data show 68,000 or so clones, 86% seen once. Broader study findings: Among some nonresponders, normalized T-cell clonal expansion was also low. Researchers report that CD8+ T cells had, on average, more expanded clones than CD4+.

The receptor's source is an adult with an advanced solid tumor such as melanoma, head and neck, liver or kidney cancer. This specimen consisted of CD4+ or CD8+ T cells sorted from blood, obtained in a trial of the OX40 agonist ivuxolimab. The J gene is TRBJ2-1, the V gene TRBV6-6; D not resolved. The CDR3 DNA is TGTGCCAGCAGCTCACGGCAGTTCTTC. Translating gives CASSSRQFF.